The 16 T cell receptor beta chains in this list originate from one sample, sequenced in a study of diagnostic markers for celiac disease. TCRdb reworked the reads into one entry per CDR3 protein, no DNA. The listing records about 5,000 distinct CDR3 sequences. Sequenced: either unsorted cells or a sorted T cell fraction (not recorded which). The receptors derive from a human donor. This table probably holds off-target reads from a library built for another chain.

V is TRBV7-8 and J is TRBJ1-1. The germline CDR1 and CDR2 sequences are SGHVS and FQNEAQ. The CDR3 covers 15 residues. CDR3 loop: CASSLVGGGNTEAFF.

The chain has TRBV5-5 and TRBJ1-1. This CDR3 spans 15 amino acids. CDR1 is SGHKS and CDR2 is YYEKEE in the germline V gene (reference sequence). This CDR3 is CASSPDLTERTEAFF.

According to its frequency, this clonotype is medium-sized. The chain links TRBV5-1 to TRBJ2-2; TCRdb outputs TRBD1, but without DNA this stays unchecked. This CDR3 has 15 amino acids. Germline V gene sequence: CDR1 SGHRS, CDR2 YFSETQ. CDR3 protein: CASSDGQASTGELFF.

This clonotype is deemed medium-sized by its frequency. J is TRBJ2-3 and V is TRBV18; the D call of TRBD1 rests on TCRdb alone, since no DNA is present to check it. The CDR3 runs to 15 residues. Germline values: CDR1 KGHSH, CDR2 LQKENI. The CDR3 region is CASSPLQGRTDTQYF.

This chain connects TRBV7-3 to TRBJ2-2. Germline V gives CDR1 SGHTA, CDR2 FQGTGA. The CDR3 has 13 residues. The CDR3 reads CASSLNSGGELFF.

The rearrangement joins TRBV5-4 to TRBJ2-7; TCRdb reports TRBD1, a call that lacks DNA to check it against. There are 14 residues in the CDR3. Germline CDR1 SGHNT, CDR2 YYREEE (reference sequence). CDR3 residues: CASSPRQGGSEQYF.

V gene TRBV2 combines with J gene TRBJ2-2; TCRdb names TRBD1, which stays unverified in the absence of DNA. Germline V CDR1 and CDR2: SNHLY, FYNNEI. This CDR3 spans 14 amino acids. CDR3 in amino acids: CASSGQAPTGELFF.

This clonotype shows up as medium-sized by frequency. This chain uses TRBV5-1 with TRBJ1-1; TCRdb names TRBD1, which stays unverified in the absence of DNA. In germline, CDR1 is SGHRS, CDR2 YFSETQ. This CDR3 contains 13 residues. The CDR3 here is CASSPTQGTEAFF. The full variable domain, its missing parts supplied by reference TRBV5-1 and TRBJ1-1, is KAGVTQTPRYLIKTRGQQVTLSCSPISGHRSVSWYQQTPGQGLQFLFEYFSETQRNKGNFPGRFSGRQFSNSRSEMNVSTLELGDSALYLCASSPTQGTEAFFGQGTRLTVV.

The chain combines TRBV29-1 with TRBJ2-5. Germline V gene data show CDR1 as SQVTM and CDR2 as ANQGSEA. CDR3 length: 16 amino acids. CDR3 loop: CSVEGYGQKNTETQYF.

The chain carries TRBV28 and TRBJ1-1; there is no DNA to check the TCRdb D call of TRBD1. From germline, CDR1 is MDHEN and CDR2 SYDVKM. The CDR3 consists of 12 residues. CDR3 loop: CASRQGAKIAFF.

This chain uses TRBV4-3 with TRBJ1-2; the D call from TCRdb, TRBD1, cannot be confirmed without DNA. The CDR3 totals 15 residues. CDR1 is LGHNA, CDR2 YSLEER, per germline. The CDR3 sequence: CASSQFTGTGDGYTF.

Measured by frequency, this clonotype is medium-sized. The V call is TRBV12-3 or TRBV12-4, the J call TRBJ1-2; the TCRdb D gene call, TRBD1, has no DNA to confirm it. This CDR3 region has 11 residues. The CDR3 loop is CASSLRDGVTF.

V and J are TRBV7-3 and TRBJ2-3; TCRdb gives TRBD2 as the D gene, but with no DNA this cannot be confirmed. Looked up from germline, CDR1 is SGHTA and CDR2 is FQGTGA. CDR3 length: 16 residues. The CDR3 spells CASSEAGGTGTDTQYF. Full variable domain (rest looked up from reference TRBV7-3 and TRBJ2-3): GAGVSQTPSNKVTEKGKYVELRCDPISGHTALYWYRQSLGQGPEFLIYFQGTGAADDSGLPNDRFFAVRPEGSVSTLKIQRTERGDSAVYLCASSEAGGTGTDTQYFGPGTRLTVL.

The V gene is TRBV18, the J gene TRBJ1-6; TCRdb selects TRBD1, and the lack of DNA leaves this call unchecked. Germline CDR1 reads KGHSH; CDR2 reads LQKENI. The CDR3 consists of 15 residues. CDR3 amino acids: CASSQTTGVNSPLHF. The variable domain in full, with the rest retrieved from reference TRBV18 and TRBJ1-6, is NAGVMQNPRHLVRRRGQEARLRCSPMKGHSHVYWYRQLPEEGLKFMVYLQKENIIDESGMPKERFSAEFPKEGPSILRIQQVVRGDSAAYFCASSQTTGVNSPLHFGNGTRLTVT.

This chain links TRBV14 with TRBJ1-1. Germline lookup yields CDR1 SGHDN and CDR2 FVKESK. This CDR3 spans 14 amino acids. This CDR3 reads CASRRKSLGTEAFF.

This clonotype is classed as medium-sized by frequency. The V and J genes are TRBV6-5 and TRBJ2-1; the TCRdb D gene call, TRBD1, has no DNA to confirm it. The V gene's germline CDR1 is MNHEY and CDR2 SVGAGI. The CDR3 has 15 amino acids. CDR3 sequence reads: CASSSNGGLVNEQFF.